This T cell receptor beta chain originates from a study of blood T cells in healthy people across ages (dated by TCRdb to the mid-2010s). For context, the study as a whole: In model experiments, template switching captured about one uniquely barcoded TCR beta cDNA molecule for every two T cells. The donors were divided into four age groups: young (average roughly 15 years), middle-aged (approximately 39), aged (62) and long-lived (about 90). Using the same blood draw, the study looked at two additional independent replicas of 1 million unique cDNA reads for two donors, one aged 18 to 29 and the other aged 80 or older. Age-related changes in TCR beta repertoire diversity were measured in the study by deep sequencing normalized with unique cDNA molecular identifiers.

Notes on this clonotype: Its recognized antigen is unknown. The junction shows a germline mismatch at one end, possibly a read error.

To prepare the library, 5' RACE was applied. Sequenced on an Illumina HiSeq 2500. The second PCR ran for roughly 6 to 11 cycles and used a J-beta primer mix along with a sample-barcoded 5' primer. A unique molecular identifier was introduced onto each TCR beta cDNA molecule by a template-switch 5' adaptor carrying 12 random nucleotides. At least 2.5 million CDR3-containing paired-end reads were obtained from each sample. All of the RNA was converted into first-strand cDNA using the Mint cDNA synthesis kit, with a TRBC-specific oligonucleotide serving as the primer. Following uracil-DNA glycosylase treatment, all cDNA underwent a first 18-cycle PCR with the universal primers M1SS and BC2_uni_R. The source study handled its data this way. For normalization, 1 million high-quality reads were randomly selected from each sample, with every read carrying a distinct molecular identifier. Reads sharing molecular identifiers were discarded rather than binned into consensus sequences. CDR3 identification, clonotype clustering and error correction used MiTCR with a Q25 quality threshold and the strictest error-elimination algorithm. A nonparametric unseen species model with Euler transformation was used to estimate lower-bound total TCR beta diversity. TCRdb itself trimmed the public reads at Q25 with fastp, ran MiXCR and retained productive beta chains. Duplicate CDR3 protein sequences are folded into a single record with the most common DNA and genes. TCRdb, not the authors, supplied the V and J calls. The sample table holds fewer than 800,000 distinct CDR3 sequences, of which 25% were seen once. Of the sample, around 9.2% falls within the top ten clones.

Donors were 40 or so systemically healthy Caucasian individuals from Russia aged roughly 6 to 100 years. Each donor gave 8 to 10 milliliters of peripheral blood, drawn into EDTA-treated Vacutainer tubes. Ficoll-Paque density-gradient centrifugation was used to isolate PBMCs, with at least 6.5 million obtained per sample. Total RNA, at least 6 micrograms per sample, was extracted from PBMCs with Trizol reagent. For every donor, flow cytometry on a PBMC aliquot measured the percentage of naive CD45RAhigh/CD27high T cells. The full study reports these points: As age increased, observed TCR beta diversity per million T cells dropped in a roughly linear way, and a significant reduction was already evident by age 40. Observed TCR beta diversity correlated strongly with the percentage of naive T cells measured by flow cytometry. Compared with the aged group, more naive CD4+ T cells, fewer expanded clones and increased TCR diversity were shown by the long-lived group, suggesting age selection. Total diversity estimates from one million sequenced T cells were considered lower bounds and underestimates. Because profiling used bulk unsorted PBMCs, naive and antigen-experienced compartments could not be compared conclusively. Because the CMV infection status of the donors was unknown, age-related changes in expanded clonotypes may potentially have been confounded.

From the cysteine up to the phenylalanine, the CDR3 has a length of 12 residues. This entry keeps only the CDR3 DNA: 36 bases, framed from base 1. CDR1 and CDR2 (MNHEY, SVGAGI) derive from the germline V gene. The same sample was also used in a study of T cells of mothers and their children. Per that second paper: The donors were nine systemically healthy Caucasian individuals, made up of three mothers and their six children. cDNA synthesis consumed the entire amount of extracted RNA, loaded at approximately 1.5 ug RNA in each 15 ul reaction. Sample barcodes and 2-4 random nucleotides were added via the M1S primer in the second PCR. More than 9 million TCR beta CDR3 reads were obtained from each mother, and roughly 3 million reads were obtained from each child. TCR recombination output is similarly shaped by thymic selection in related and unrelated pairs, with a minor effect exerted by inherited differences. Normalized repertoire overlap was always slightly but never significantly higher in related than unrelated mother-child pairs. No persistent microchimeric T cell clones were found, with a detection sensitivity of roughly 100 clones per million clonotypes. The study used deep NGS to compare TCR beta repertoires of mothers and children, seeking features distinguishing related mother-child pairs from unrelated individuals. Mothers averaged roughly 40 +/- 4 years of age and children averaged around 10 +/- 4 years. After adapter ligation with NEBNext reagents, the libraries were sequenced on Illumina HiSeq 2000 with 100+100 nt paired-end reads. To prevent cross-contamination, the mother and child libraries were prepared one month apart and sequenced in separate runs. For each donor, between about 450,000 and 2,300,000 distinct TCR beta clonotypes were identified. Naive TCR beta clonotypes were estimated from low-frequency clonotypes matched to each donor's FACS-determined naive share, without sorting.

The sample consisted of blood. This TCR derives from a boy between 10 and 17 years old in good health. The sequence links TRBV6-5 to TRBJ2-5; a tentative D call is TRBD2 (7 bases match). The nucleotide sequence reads TGTGCCAGCAGGGGAGGGGGGGAGACCCAGCACTTC. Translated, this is CASRGGGETQHF.